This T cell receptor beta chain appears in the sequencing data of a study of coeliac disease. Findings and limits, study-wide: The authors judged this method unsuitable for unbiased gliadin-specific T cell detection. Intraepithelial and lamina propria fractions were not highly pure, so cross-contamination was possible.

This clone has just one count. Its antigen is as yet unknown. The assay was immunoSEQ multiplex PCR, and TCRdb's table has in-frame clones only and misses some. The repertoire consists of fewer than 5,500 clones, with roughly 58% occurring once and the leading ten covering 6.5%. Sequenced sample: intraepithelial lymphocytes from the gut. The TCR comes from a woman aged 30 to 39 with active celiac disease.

CDR3 sequence reads: CASSLDRGNSPLHF. The CDR3 nucleotides are TGCGCCAGCAGCTTAGACAGGGGTAATTCACCCCTCCACTTT. The chain is built from TRBV5-1 and TRBJ1-6; 8 bases agree with TRBD1. The CDR3 sequence is 14 residues long. The V gene's germline CDR1 is SGHRS and CDR2 YFSETQ. The junction had 1 base not matched to a gene; V was cut back by 2 bases and J by 6 bases. The full variable domain, in which reference TRBV5-1 and TRBJ1-6 provide the parts outside the CDR3, is KAGVTQTPRYLIKTRGQQVTLSCSPISGHRSVSWYQQTPGQGLQFLFEYFSETQRNKGNFPGRFSGRQFSNSRSEMNVSTLELGDSALYLCASSLDRGNSPLHFGNGTRLTVT.